This entry lists 3 T cell receptor beta chains sequenced from one sample in a study of OX40 agonist ivuxolimab in advanced cancers. The table came from immunoSEQ multiplex PCR; TCRdb's copy has only in-frame clones and leaves some out. The sample holds approximately 57,000 clones, 83% seen once. The source material was CD4+ or CD8+ T cells sorted from blood, sampled in a trial of the OX40 agonist ivuxolimab. The receptors were sampled from an adult with an advanced solid tumor such as melanoma, head and neck, liver or kidney cancer.

In this sample, this clone turned up once. The chain combines TRBV7-3 with TRBJ2-1; the D gene could be TRBD1 or TRBD2 (5 bases each). This CDR3 comprises 16 residues. Per the germline V gene, CDR1 is SGHTA and CDR2 is FQGTGA. The V end lost 0 bases, the J end lost 7 bases, and 16 bases lay between the germline ends. CDR3 nucleotide sequence: TGTGCCAGCAGCTTAACGGGGGAGTCCCTTGGGAATGAGCAGTTCTTC. This codes for CASSLTGESLGNEQFF.

The chain recombines TRBV5-6 with TRBJ1-5; D uncertain. The CDR3 has 13 residues. Germline V lookup: CDR1 SGHDT, CDR2 YYEEEE. The V end lost 4 bases, the J end lost 2 bases, and 7 bases lay between the germline ends. The CDR3 sequence is CASSRRRNQPQHF. In DNA form, the CDR3 reads TGTGCCAGCAGCCGACGGCGCAATCAGCCCCAGCATTTT.

This clone was observed a single time. The chain employs TRBV7-2 and TRBJ1-6; D might be TRBD1 (5 bases). The CDR3 extends over 16 amino acids. Germline V gene lookup returns CDR1 SGHTA and CDR2 FQGNSA. V was shortened by 5 bases and J by 9 bases, with 20 bases between the two germline ends. Written as DNA, the CDR3 is TGTGCCAGCAGCGCCGTCGTTGTCAGGGAGGGTTCACCCCTCCACTTT. Amino acids: CASSAVVVREGSPLHF.